What follows are 29 T cell receptor beta chains derived from one specimen sequenced in a study of cytomegalovirus exposure and HLA in healthy donors (dated by TCRdb to the late 2010s). Libraries were prepared through the immunoSEQ multiplex PCR assay. The multiplex PCR relied on a mix of 60 forward primers for TCR Vbeta segments and 13 reverse primers for TCR Jbeta segments. Drawn from immuneACCESS, this table holds only the in-frame rearrangements with V and J called that TCRdb kept. Clones are partly lost; checked studies trace under half to an unresolved V gene and leave the rest unexplained. The sample records 100,000 or so clones, over 12% of which are singletons. The ten largest clonotypes hold about 0.79% of the sample. The sample consisted of PBMCs. Receptors were obtained from a female donor in good health and CMV-seronegative.

V and J are TRBV9 and TRBJ2-2; 9 bases match TRBD2. CDR3 size: 18 residues. J was trimmed by 6 bases and V by 1 base; bases with no gene match: 13. CDR1 SGDLS and CDR2 YYNGEE come from the germline V gene. The CDR3 DNA reads as TGTGCCAGCAGCGTAACCCTCGAGCTGGCGGGAGGGCCCGGGGAGCTGTTTTTT. Protein product: CASSVTLELAGGPGELFF.

The genes are TRBV5-1 and TRBJ2-3, with D possibly being TRBD1 (5 bases). The V end was cut by 0 bases, the J end by 6 bases, with 17 bases between. CDR3 length: 16 amino acids. CDR1 and CDR2 from the germline V gene are SGHRS and YFSETQ. This CDR3 reads CASSLVAPGSGDTQYF. The CDR3 DNA reads TGCGCCAGCAGCTTGGTAGCACCTGGTTCAGGGGATACGCAGTATTTT.

This clone was counted a single time. The V call is TRBV6-5, the J call TRBJ2-3; 9 bases are shared with TRBD2. The germline V gene encodes CDR1 MNHEY and CDR2 SVGAGI. This CDR3 is 16 amino acids long. Unmatched junction bases numbered 4, after V lost 2 bases and J lost 1 base. CDR3 coding DNA: TGTGCCAGCAGTTACGGAAGCGGGGGGCGCACAGATACGCAGTATTTT. Its protein is CASSYGSGGRTDTQYF.

This clone was observed a few times. DNA for the CDR3: TGTGCCAGCAGTCCACTAGCCCCCGGGGAGCTGTTTTTT. Translation gives CASSPLAPGELFF. This chain uses TRBV27 with TRBJ2-2, with D perhaps matching TRBD2 (6 bases). V was shortened by 5 bases and J by 6 bases, with 10 bases between the two germline ends. The CDR3 runs to 13 residues. Looked up from germline, CDR1 is MNHEY and CDR2 is SMNVEV (reference sequence).

The rearrangement links TRBV10-3 to TRBJ1-5, with D possibly matching TRBD1 (5 bases). The CDR3 is made up of 13 amino acids. Trimming removed 6 bases from V and 7 bases from J, with 13 bases in between. Germline V CDR1 and CDR2: ENHRY, SYGVKD. CDR3 in DNA: TGTGCCATCAGGCAGGGTTTAGAACAGCCCCAGCATTTT. Amino acid sequence: CAIRQGLEQPQHF.

This clone was detected a few times. This chain uses TRBV2 with TRBJ2-1; 9 bases align to TRBD2. Germline V CDR1 and CDR2: SNHLY, FYNNEI. The CDR3 spans 16 residues. Trimming took 4 bases from V and 7 from J; bases not matched to a gene: 11. CDR3 in amino acids: CASSGGGGGNTNEQFF. DNA for the CDR3: TGTGCCAGCAGTGGTGGCGGGGGGGGAAACACGAATGAGCAGTTCTTC.

This clone was recorded a few times. This chain uses TRBV30 with TRBJ1-2; 10 bases line up with TRBD1. The germline V gene encodes CDR1 GTSNPN and CDR2 SVGIG (reference sequence). The V and J ends lost 4 bases and 5 bases, in that order; junction bases with no gene match: 7. The CDR3 totals 14 residues. The CDR3 bases are TGTGCCTGGACAAGGGACAGGGGAGCATATGGCTACACCTTC. This codes for CAWTRDRGAYGYTF.

This clone was seen a handful of times. V is TRBV2 and J is TRBJ1-1, with D perhaps TRBD1 (5 bases). Germline assignment: CDR1 SNHLY and CDR2 FYNNEI. This CDR3 region has 14 residues. With 6 bases removed from V and 4 bases from J, the gap between germline ends came to 15 bases. The CDR3 reads CASRKTDEATEAFF. CDR3 DNA: TGTGCCAGCAGAAAGACAGACGAGGCCACTGAAGCTTTCTTT.

This clone was seen a handful of times. V usage is TRBV19 and J usage is TRBJ2-1; 10 bases agree with TRBD2. V trimming: 4 bases; J trimming: 4 bases; junction bases outside the gene matches: 10. Germline lookup yields CDR1 LNHDA and CDR2 SQIVND (reference sequence). The CDR3 runs to 17 residues. The CDR3: CASSTRTGLAVYNEQFF. The CDR3 coding sequence is TGTGCCAGTAGTACGCGGACCGGACTAGCGGTATACAATGAGCAGTTCTTC.

The rearrangement uses TRBV19 and TRBJ2-4; D is uncertain. The CDR3 is made up of 12 amino acids. Trimming stripped 1 base from V and 7 bases from J, with 5 bases between. Germline CDR1 is LNHDA and CDR2 is SQIVND (reference sequence). CDR3 DNA: TGTGCCAGTAGTATAGGACTCAACATTCAGTACTTC. Its protein is CASSIGLNIQYF.

This clone has more than one count but fewer than ten. The chain employs TRBV25-1 and TRBJ1-6, with TRBD1 matching 7 bases. The length of the CDR3 is 14 residues. Germline V lookup: CDR1 MGHDK, CDR2 SYGVNS. The V and J ends lost 4 bases and 8 bases, in that order; junction bases with no gene match: 5. The CDR3 loop reads CASSGTGQYSPLHF. Here the CDR3 DNA reads TGTGCCAGCAGTGGGACAGGACAATATTCACCCCTCCACTTT.

This clone came up a few times. V usage is TRBV29-1 and J usage is TRBJ1-3; D not certain. V was clipped by 4 bases and J by 2 bases, with 12 bases between them. The CDR3 contains 14 residues. The germline gives CDR1 SQVTM, CDR2 ANQGSEA. The CDR3 coding sequence is TGCAGCGTTGTGTGGAGGGCTGCTGGAAACACCATATATTTT. Its protein product is CSVVWRAAGNTIYF.

This clone occurred a few times. The V call is TRBV9, the J call TRBJ2-3; 12 bases match TRBD2. The CDR3 length is 16 residues. V shed 3 bases and J 9 bases; nucleotides not matched to a gene: 11. CDR1 and CDR2 (germline): SGDLS, YYNGEE. The CDR3 nucleotides are TGTGCCAGCAGCGCTTCGGGACTAGCGGGCTTCGGGACGCAGTATTTT. The encoded protein is CASSASGLAGFGTQYF.

This sequence joins TRBV19 and TRBJ1-1; 7 bases are a match to TRBD1. The V and J ends lost 3 bases and 3 bases, in that order; junction bases with no gene match: 1. This CDR3 contains 13 residues. Germline V CDR1 and CDR2: LNHDA, SQIVND (reference sequence). The CDR3 DNA follows: TGTGCCAGTAGTATCGACAGGGACACTGAAGCTTTCTTT. This translates into CASSIDRDTEAFF.

V is TRBV10-3 and J is TRBJ1-4; the D gene is possibly TRBD1 (6 bases). The CDR3 is 15 amino acids. Trimming left V 5 bases short and J 5 bases short, with 15 bases between. Germline CDR1 reads ENHRY; CDR2 reads SYGVKD. The CDR3 spells CAISKTTGQNEKLFF. The CDR3 DNA follows: TGTGCCATCAGTAAGACGACAGGCCAGAATGAAAAACTGTTTTTT.

This clone was detected only a few times. The rearrangement links TRBV13 to TRBJ2-1; D gene uncertain. The germline V gene encodes CDR1 PRHDT and CDR2 FYEKMQ (reference sequence). Trimming took 3 bases from V and 0 from J, leaving 9 bases between them. The CDR3 contains 15 residues. The CDR3 reads CASSLGMSSYNEQFF. Here the CDR3 DNA reads TGTGCCAGCAGCTTGGGCATGAGCTCCTACAATGAGCAGTTCTTC.

The chain joins TRBV15 to TRBJ1-1; D is perhaps TRBD1 (6 bases). The germline V gene encodes CDR1 LNHNV and CDR2 YYDKDF (reference sequence). The CDR3 runs to 13 residues. Trimming took 0 bases from V and 12 from J, leaving 14 bases between them. The chain's CDR3 is CATSRDMQGTSFF. The CDR3 region has the DNA TGTGCCACCAGCAGAGATATGCAGGGGACATCTTTCTTT.

This clone was detected a few times. This chain links TRBV29-1 with TRBJ2-2; D ambiguous. Germline CDR1 is SQVTM and CDR2 is ANQGSEA. The length of the CDR3 is 12 residues. V was trimmed by 6 bases and J by 1 base, leaving 6 bases between them. The CDR3 nucleotides are TGCAGCGTCCGTTGGAACACCGGGGAGCTGTTTTTT. This sequence encodes CSVRWNTGELFF.

The chain uses TRBV7-8 and TRBJ1-5, with 8 bases fitting TRBD1. CDR1 and CDR2 from the germline V gene are SGHVS and FQNEAQ. V gave up 5 bases and J gave up 7 bases; unmatched junction bases: 10. The CDR3 contains 15 residues. The CDR3 sequence: CASSLGQGAGQPQHF. DNA for the CDR3: TGTGCCAGCAGCCTAGGGCAGGGGGCAGGGCAGCCCCAGCATTTT.

This chain connects TRBV13 to TRBJ1-1; D unclear. The V end was cut by 6 bases, the J end by 8 bases, with 13 bases between. This CDR3 spans 12 amino acids. CDR1 PRHDT and CDR2 FYEKMQ come from the germline V gene (reference sequence). In DNA, the CDR3 is TGTGCCAGCAGTACTGTGAGGGTGGAAGCTTTCTTT. Translation: CASSTVRVEAFF.

Only a few counts were recorded for this clone. The V gene is TRBV7-2, the J gene TRBJ1-2, with TRBD1 matching over 7 bases. The CDR3 covers 14 residues. Germline V gene lookup returns CDR1 SGHTA and CDR2 FQGNSA. Trimming cost V 2 bases and J 4 bases; bases outside gene matches: 4. The CDR3 DNA sequence: TGTGCCAGCAGCTTACTAGGGGGCCCCTATGGCTACACCTTC. Residues: CASSLLGGPYGYTF. Using reference TRBV7-2 and TRBJ1-2 for the parts outside the CDR3, the full variable domain is GAGVSQSPSNKVTEKGKDVELRCDPISGHTALYWYRQSLGQGLEFLIYFQGNSAPDKSGLPSDRFSAERTGGSVSTLTIQRTQQEDSAVYLCASSLLGGPYGYTFGSGTRLTVV.

This clone was seen a few times. Other nucleotide sequences from this sample produce the same CDR3. The chain combines TRBV30 with TRBJ2-1; D unclear. The V gene's germline CDR1 is GTSNPN and CDR2 SVGIG (reference sequence). The CDR3 totals 11 residues. Trimming stripped 1 base from V and 7 bases from J, with 5 bases between. The CDR3 region is CAWSARNEQFF. The CDR3 coding sequence is TGTGCCTGGAGTGCGAGGAATGAGCAGTTCTTC.

V and J are TRBV27 and TRBJ1-1; TRBD1 aligns across 10 bases. Per germline, CDR1 MNHEY and CDR2 SMNVEV (reference sequence). There are 17 residues in the CDR3. V gave up 4 bases and J gave up 4 bases; unmatched junction bases: 12. CDR3 protein: CASSSNRDRGGFTEAFF. The CDR3 DNA follows: TGTGCCAGCAGTTCAAACCGGGACAGGGGCGGGTTCACTGAAGCTTTCTTT.

The V gene is TRBV5-1, the J gene TRBJ2-7, with 13 bases aligning to TRBD2. This CDR3 comprises 17 residues. V lost 0 bases, J lost 3 bases, and 6 bases stayed unmatched. The germline CDR1 and CDR2 sequences are SGHRS and YFSETQ. Here the CDR3 reads CASSLERGLAGFYEQYF. As DNA, the CDR3 is TGCGCCAGCAGCTTGGAAAGGGGACTAGCGGGATTCTACGAGCAGTACTTC. The full variable domain, completed using reference TRBV5-1 and TRBJ2-7, is KAGVTQTPRYLIKTRGQQVTLSCSPISGHRSVSWYQQTPGQGLQFLFEYFSETQRNKGNFPGRFSGRQFSNSRSEMNVSTLELGDSALYLCASSLERGLAGFYEQYFGPGTRLTVT.

Only a few counts were recorded for this clone. The chain employs TRBV30 and TRBJ2-1, with a possible D match to TRBD1 (5 bases). The germline V gene has CDR1 GTSNPN and CDR2 SVGIG (reference sequence). Trimming removed 5 bases at V and 6 bases at J, with 14 bases between. The CDR3 totals 13 residues. CDR3 in amino acids: CAWVSRQFNEQFF. The CDR3 nucleotides are TGTGCCTGGGTAAGCAGACAGTTCAATGAGCAGTTCTTC. The complete variable domain, with remaining parts taken from reference TRBV30 and TRBJ2-1, reads SQTIHQWPATLVQPVGSPLSLECTVEGTSNPNLYWYRQAAGRGLQLLFYSVGIGQISSEVPQNLSASRPQDRQFILSSKKLLLSDSGFYLCAWVSRQFNEQFFGPGTRLTVL.

This clone was detected a few times. The chain is built from TRBV1 and TRBJ2-7; the DNA was not compared with TRBD1, the D call given in the table. TRBV1 is annotated as a pseudogene. The length of the CDR3 is 17 residues. The CDR3 DNA follows: TGCACCAGCAGCCGCATCACATCGAAGGGGGCGGACTACGAGCAGTACTTC. Translated, it gives CTSSRITSKGADYEQYF.

The chain links TRBV4-3 to TRBJ2-2; TRBD2 matches at 11 bases. The CDR3 spans 19 residues. V trimming: 0 bases; J trimming: 3 bases; junction bases outside the gene matches: 9. Germline V gives CDR1 LGHNA, CDR2 YSLEER. CDR3 coding DNA: TGCGCCAGCAGCCAAGATGTCACTAGCGGGAGTTACGACACCGGGGAGCTGTTTTTT. Translating it yields CASSQDVTSGSYDTGELFF.

This chain links TRBV7-9 with TRBJ2-5; 10 nucleotides match TRBD2. This CDR3 is 15 amino acids long. Germline loops: CDR1 SEHNR, CDR2 FQNEAQ (reference sequence). With 5 bases clipped from V and 3 bases from J, the junction kept 6 bases outside the gene matches. The CDR3 here is CASSPGTSEEETQYF. CDR3 nucleotides: TGTGCCAGCAGCCCAGGGACTAGCGAGGAAGAGACCCAGTACTTC.

The chain links TRBV29-1 to TRBJ1-1; D not certain. The CDR3 sequence is 11 residues long. V was clipped by 7 bases and J by 1 base, with 7 bases between them. Germline CDR1 SQVTM, CDR2 ANQGSEA. The CDR3 nucleotides read TGCAGCGCACGGAGGAACACTGAAGCTTTCTTT. Its protein product is CSARRNTEAFF. The full variable domain, with the rest looked up from reference TRBV29-1 and TRBJ1-1, is SAVISQKPSRDICQRGTSLTIQCQVDSQVTMMFWYRQQPGQSLTLIATANQGSEATYESGFVIDKFPISRPNLTFSTLTVSNMSPEDSSIYLCSARRNTEAFFGQGTRLTVV.